This TCR beta chain was captured in a study of blood T cell repertoires in COVID-19. In the study overall: PBMCs, B-cell-depleted T cells, or T cells provided the cDNA or gDNA that made up the material.

Germline CDR1 SGHRS, CDR2 YFSETQ. Trimming took 3 bases from V and 9 from J, leaving 13 bases between them. The CDR3 sequence is 14 residues long. Here immunoSEQ multiplex PCR was the method, and the copy in TCRdb shows in-frame clones only, minus some. Seen here are under 250,000 clones, about 86% observed once, and the top ten hold around 7.9%. This clone was counted a single time. Material for sequencing was peripheral blood. The chain combines TRBV5-1 with TRBJ1-6; no clear D gene. The receptor's source is a man aged 35-49 years with active or convalescent COVID-19. The CDR3 DNA follows: TGCGCCAGCAGCTATTCGACTTCGGGTTCACCCCTCCACTTT. Translation gives CASSYSTSGSPLHF.